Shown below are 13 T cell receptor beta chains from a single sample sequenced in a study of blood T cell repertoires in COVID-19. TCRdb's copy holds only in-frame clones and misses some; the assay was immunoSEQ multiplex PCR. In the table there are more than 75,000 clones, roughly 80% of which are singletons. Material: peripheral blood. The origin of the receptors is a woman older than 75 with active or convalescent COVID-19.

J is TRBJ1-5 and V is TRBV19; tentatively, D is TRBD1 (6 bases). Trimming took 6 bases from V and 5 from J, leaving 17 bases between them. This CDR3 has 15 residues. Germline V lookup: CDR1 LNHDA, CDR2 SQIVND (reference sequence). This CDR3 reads CASSPTGGADQPQHF. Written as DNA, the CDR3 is TGTGCCAGTAGCCCCACGGGGGGGGCGGATCAGCCCCAGCATTTT.

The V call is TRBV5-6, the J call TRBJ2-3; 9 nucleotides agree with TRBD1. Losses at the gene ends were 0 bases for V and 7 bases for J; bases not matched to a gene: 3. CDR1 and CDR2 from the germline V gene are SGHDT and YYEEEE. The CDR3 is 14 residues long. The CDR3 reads CASSLDRGLNTQYF. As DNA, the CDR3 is TGTGCCAGCAGCTTGGACAGGGGGCTGAATACGCAGTATTTT.

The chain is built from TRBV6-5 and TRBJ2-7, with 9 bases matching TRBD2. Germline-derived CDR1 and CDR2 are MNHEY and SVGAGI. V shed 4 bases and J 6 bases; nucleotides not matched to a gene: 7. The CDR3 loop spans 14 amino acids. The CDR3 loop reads CASSSSGKGSEQYF. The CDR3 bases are TGTGCCAGCAGTTCTAGCGGGAAGGGTAGCGAGCAGTACTTC.

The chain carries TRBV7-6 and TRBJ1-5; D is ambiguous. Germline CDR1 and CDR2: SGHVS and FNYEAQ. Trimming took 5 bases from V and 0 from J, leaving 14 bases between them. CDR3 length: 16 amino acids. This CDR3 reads CASSRGSHDSNQPQHF. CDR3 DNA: TGTGCCAGCAGCCGGGGTAGTCACGATAGCAATCAGCCCCAGCATTTT.

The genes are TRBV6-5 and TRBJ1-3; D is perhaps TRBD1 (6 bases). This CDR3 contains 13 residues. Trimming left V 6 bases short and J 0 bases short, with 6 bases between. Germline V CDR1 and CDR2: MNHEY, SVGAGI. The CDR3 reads CASRGASGNTIYF. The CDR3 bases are TGTGCCAGCAGGGGGGCCTCTGGAAACACCATATATTTT.

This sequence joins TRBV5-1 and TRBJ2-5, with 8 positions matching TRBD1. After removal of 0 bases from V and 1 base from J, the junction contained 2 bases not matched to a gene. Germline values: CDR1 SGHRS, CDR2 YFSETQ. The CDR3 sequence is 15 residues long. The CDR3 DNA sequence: TGCGCCAGCAGCTTGGCTGGGACAGGCCAAGAGACCCAGTACTTC. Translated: CASSLAGTGQETQYF.

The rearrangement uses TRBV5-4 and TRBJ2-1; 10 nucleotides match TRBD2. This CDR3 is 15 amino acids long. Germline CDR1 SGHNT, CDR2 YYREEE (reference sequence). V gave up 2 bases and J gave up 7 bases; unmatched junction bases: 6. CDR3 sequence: CASSFTGLAYNEQFF. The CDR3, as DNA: TGTGCCAGCAGCTTTACGGGACTAGCGTATAATGAGCAGTTCTTC.

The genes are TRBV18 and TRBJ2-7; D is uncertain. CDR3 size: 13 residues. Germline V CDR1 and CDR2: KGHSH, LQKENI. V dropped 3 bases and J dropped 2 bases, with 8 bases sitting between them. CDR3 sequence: CASSPADPYEQYF. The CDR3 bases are TGTGCCAGCTCACCTGCGGATCCCTACGAGCAGTACTTC.

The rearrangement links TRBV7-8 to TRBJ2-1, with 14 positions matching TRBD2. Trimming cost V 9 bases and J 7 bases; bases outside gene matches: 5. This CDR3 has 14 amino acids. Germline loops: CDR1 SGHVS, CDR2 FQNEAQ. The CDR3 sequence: CASATSGRGNEQFF. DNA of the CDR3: TGTGCCAGTGCGACTAGCGGGAGGGGGAATGAGCAGTTCTTC.

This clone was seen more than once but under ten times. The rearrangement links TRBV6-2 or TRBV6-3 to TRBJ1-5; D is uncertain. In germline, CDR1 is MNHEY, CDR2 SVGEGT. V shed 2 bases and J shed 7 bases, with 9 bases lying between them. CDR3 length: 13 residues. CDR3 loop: CASSYTGYQPQHF. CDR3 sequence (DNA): TGTGCCAGCAGTTACACGGGATACCAGCCCCAGCATTTT.

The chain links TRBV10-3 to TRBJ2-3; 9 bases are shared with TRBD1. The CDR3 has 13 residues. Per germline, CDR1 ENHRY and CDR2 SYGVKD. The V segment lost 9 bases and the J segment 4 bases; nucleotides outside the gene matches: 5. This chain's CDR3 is CAIFTGGSDTQYF. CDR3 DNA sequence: TGTGCCATTTTCACAGGGGGCTCAGATACGCAGTATTTT.

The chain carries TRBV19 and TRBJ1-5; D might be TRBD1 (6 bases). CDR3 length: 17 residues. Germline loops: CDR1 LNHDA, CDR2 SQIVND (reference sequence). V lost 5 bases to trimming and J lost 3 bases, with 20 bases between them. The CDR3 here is CASSPLVLQGNNQPQHF. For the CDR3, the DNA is TGTGCCAGTAGTCCTTTAGTTTTACAGGGCAACAATCAGCCCCAGCATTTT. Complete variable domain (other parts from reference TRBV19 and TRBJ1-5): DGGITQSPKYLFRKEGQNVTLSCEQNLNHDAMYWYRQDPGQGLRLIYYSQIVNDFQKGDIAEGYSVSREKKESFPLTVTSAQKNPTAFYLCASSPLVLQGNNQPQHFGDGTRLSIL.

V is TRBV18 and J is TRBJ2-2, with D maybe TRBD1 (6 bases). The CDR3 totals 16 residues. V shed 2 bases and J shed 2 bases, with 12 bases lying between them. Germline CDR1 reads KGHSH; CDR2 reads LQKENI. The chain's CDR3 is CASSPTEQGNTGELFF. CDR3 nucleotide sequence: TGTGCCAGCTCACCAACTGAACAGGGCAACACCGGGGAGCTGTTTTTT.